These 14 T cell receptor beta chains came from one sample sequenced in a study of post-analysis software for immune sequencing data. Study-level findings and limits: Elevated frequency relative to controls characterized roughly 5 TRBV segments in patients, TRBV5-6, TRBV5-1 and TRBV20-1 among them.

Their specific antigens are unknown. Unique-molecular-identifier-tagged TCR beta cDNA libraries were used. Each CDR3 protein is one row after TCRdb ran MiXCR on the PCR reads. This table holds about 540,000 distinct CDR3 sequences, 30% to 40% found once. The material sequenced was blood. The receptors come from a girl aged 2 to 17 with multiple sclerosis.

Details on this clonotype: At one of its ends the junction is not consistent with the germline gene, which may arise from a read error. The CDR3 region is CASRPTGREGCTF. CDR3 bases: TGTGCCAGCAGACCAACAGGGCGGGAAGGCTGCACCTTC. J is TRBJ1-2 and V is TRBV6-5, with D perhaps TRBD1 (6 bases). CDR1 and CDR2 (germline): MNHEY, SVGAGI. This CDR3 has 13 residues.

This clonotype was seen only a few times. This chain links TRBV29-1 with TRBJ2-3; D unresolved. Trimming removed 4 bases at V and 0 bases at J, with 5 bases between. The germline V gene encodes CDR1 SQVTM and CDR2 ANQGSEA. CDR3 length: 12 amino acids. Here the CDR3 reads CSVALSTDTQYF. Written as DNA, the CDR3 is TGCAGCGTTGCCCTGAGCACAGATACGCAGTATTTT.

This clonotype was observed a handful of times. Here the CDR3 DNA reads TGTGCTAGTGGCTCCCCGGAGGGCACTAACACAGATACGCAGTATTTT. The encoded protein is CASGSPEGTNTDTQYF. The chain is built from TRBV12-5 and TRBJ2-3; TRBD2 is a possible D gene (6 bases). Germline V gene sequence: CDR1 LGHNT, CDR2 FRNRAP. This CDR3 comprises 16 residues. Between the trimmed V and J ends, which lost 6 bases and 2 bases, there was a span of 18 bases.

The chain joins TRBV12-3 or TRBV12-4 to TRBJ1-1; TRBD1 is a possible D gene (5 bases). Trimming took 3 bases from V and 5 from J, leaving 13 bases between them. The CDR3 extends over 14 amino acids. CDR3 coding DNA: TGTGCCAGCAGTTTGGATCGCCCAGGGACTGAAGCTTTCTTT. This translates into CASSLDRPGTEAFF.

This clonotype was counted a few times. J is TRBJ2-5 and V is TRBV20-1; 10 bases align to TRBD2. V lost 6 bases and J lost 0; bases outside the gene matches: 4. This CDR3 region has 14 residues. The V gene's germline CDR1 is DFQATT and CDR2 SNEGSKA (reference sequence). The CDR3 sequence: CSANSGGNQETQYF. The CDR3 DNA sequence: TGCAGTGCCAATAGCGGGGGGAACCAAGAGACCCAGTACTTC.

This rearrangement joins TRBV12-3 or TRBV12-4 to TRBJ1-2; no clear D. The CDR3 is 15 amino acids. Trimming pared 2 bases from V and 5 bases from J, leaving 15 bases between. The CDR3 nucleotides read TGTGCCAGCAGTTTAATTTTATATGAGGGTTATGGCTACACCTTC. It specifies CASSLILYEGYGYTF.

This clonotype has only a few counts. The gene calls are TRBV12-3 or TRBV12-4 and TRBJ2-5; 8 bases fit TRBD2. Trimming removed 5 bases from V and 5 bases from J; junction bases left unmatched: 13. The CDR3 runs 16 residues. The CDR3 DNA sequence: TGTGCCAGCAGTGTGCGGGGGGACCTCTCTTGGGAGACCCAGTACTTC. Protein product: CASSVRGDLSWETQYF.

The chain couples TRBV24-1 to TRBJ2-5, with TRBD2 matching 7 bases. The CDR3 length is 11 residues. The germline CDR1 and CDR2 sequences are KGHDR and SFDVKD. V was pared by 9 bases and J by 5 bases, with 2 bases of the junction left unmatched. The CDR3 DNA is TGTGCCACCTTTAGCGGGGAGACCCAGTACTTC. This sequence encodes CATFSGETQYF.

The chain has TRBV5-1 and TRBJ2-1; D is perhaps TRBD2 (8 bases). Trimming stripped 4 bases from V and 0 bases from J, with 29 bases between. CDR3 length: 21 amino acids. Germline CDR1 reads SGHRS; CDR2 reads YFSETQ. CDR3 DNA sequence: TGCGCCAGCAGCCCGATGGGACAGATCCTTGCCGGGACTAGCTCCTACAATGAGCAGTTCTTC. This codes for CASSPMGQILAGTSSYNEQFF.

V gene TRBV7-8 combines with J gene TRBJ1-4, with D possibly TRBD1 on 6 matching bases. The CDR3 spans 15 residues. Germline lookup yields CDR1 SGHVS and CDR2 FQNEAQ. Trimming took 5 bases from V and 7 from J, leaving 17 bases between them. As DNA, the CDR3 is TGTGCCAGCAGCCCCCGGACAGCCCTACGTGAAAAACTGTTTTTT. Encoded protein: CASSPRTALREKLFF. Supplemented by reference TRBV7-8 and TRBJ1-4, the full variable domain reads GAGVSQSPRYKVAKRGQDVALRCDPISGHVSLFWYQQALGQGPEFLTYFQNEAQLDKSGLPSDRFFAERPEGSVSTLKIQRTQQEDSAVYLCASSPRTALREKLFFGSGTQLSVL.

This clonotype was counted many times. The CDR3 DNA is TGTGCCAGCAGCCAAGCAGCGGGGGGGCGCACAGATACGCAGTATTTT. Encoded protein: CASSQAAGGRTDTQYF. V usage is TRBV4-2 and J usage is TRBJ2-3, with 10 bases fitting TRBD2. The germline V gene encodes CDR1 LGHNA and CDR2 YNFKEQ. CDR3 length: 16 residues. V dropped 1 base and J dropped 1; count of bases not matched to a gene: 2.

This chain connects TRBV10-3 to TRBJ2-5, with D perhaps TRBD2 (5 bases). This CDR3 has 13 amino acids. V lost 3 bases to trimming and J lost 2 bases, with 7 bases between them. Germline V gene sequence: CDR1 ENHRY, CDR2 SYGVKD. The CDR3 spells CAISDSGQETQYF. The CDR3 bases are TGTGCCATCAGTGATTCGGGGCAAGAGACCCAGTACTTC.

This sequence joins TRBV29-1 and TRBJ2-6, with 7 bases matching TRBD1. This CDR3 comprises 18 residues. V lost 0 bases, J lost 0 bases, and 8 bases stayed unmatched. Looked up from germline, CDR1 is SQVTM and CDR2 is ANQGSEA. CDR3 residues: CSVEDGTAYSSGANVLTF. The DNA for the CDR3 is TGCAGCGTTGAAGATGGGACAGCTTACTCCTCTGGGGCCAACGTCCTGACTTTC.

CDR3 loop: CASSSEQRFYGYTF. CDR3 nucleotide sequence: TGCGCCAGCAGCTCGGAACAGCGATTCTATGGCTACACCTTC. V gene TRBV5-1 combines with J gene TRBJ1-2; D is undetermined. Looked up from germline, CDR1 is SGHRS and CDR2 is YFSETQ. The CDR3 extends over 14 amino acids. V was shortened by 3 bases and J by 4 bases, with 13 bases between the two germline ends.